This TCR beta chain was identified during a study of shared clonotypes between healthy human individuals. Study observations and caveats: Clonotypes shared by all four donors outscored non-shared clonotypes in generation probability. Shared clonotypes: about 5.3% naive CD4, around 3.5% naive CD8, about 2.5% memory CD4, around 0.4% memory CD8. Few donors limited the genetic and exposure-history diversity represented.

Genomic DNA of each subset was evenly split across several immunoSEQ plates. Libraries were prepared by immunoSEQ multiplex PCR; TCRdb keeps only in-frame clonotypes and omits some of them. Counted here are around 2,000,000 clones, just over 90% occurring once; the ten biggest clones make up around 1.7%. As defined, naive CD8 cells were CD45RO-negative and positively selected for CCR7, with terminally differentiated effector memory CD45RA+ cells excluded. This clone was detected once. No antigen is known for it. V was cut by 6 bases and J by 4 bases, with 16 bases left in between. This CDR3 contains 14 residues. Per germline, CDR1 SNHLY and CDR2 FYNNEI.

The sample was naive CD8+ T cells from PBMCs. The V gene is TRBV2, the J gene TRBJ2-7; no clear D. This sequence was found in a man between 18 and 29 years old in good health. Some clones in this sample may be carry-over from other donors' samples. The CDR3 bases are TGTGCCAGCAGCGAAACAGTGGAGACATACGAGCAGTACTTC. Its protein product is CASSETVETYEQYF.